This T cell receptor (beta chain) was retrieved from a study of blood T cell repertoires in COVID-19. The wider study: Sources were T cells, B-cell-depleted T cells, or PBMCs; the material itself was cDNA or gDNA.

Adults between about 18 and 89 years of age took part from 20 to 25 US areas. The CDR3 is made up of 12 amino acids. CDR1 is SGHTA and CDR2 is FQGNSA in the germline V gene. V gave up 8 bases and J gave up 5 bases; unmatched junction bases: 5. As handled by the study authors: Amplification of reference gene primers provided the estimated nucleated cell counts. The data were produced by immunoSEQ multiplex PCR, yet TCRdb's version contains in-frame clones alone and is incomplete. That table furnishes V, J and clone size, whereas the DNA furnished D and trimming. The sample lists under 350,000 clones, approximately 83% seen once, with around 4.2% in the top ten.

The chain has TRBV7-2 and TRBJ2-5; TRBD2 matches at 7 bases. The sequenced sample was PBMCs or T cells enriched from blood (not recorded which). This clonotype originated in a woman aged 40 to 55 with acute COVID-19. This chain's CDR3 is CASGRALETQYF. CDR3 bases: TGTGCCAGCGGGAGGGCCTTGGAGACCCAGTACTTC.